This T cell receptor beta chain was identified during a study of T cell repertoires in cytomegalovirus infection (dated by TCRdb to between 2017 and 2020). Background for the entire study: Peptide stimulations targeted recently identified HLA-C-restricted CMV epitopes, whose presentation resists viral immunomodulation, together with well-studied HLA-B-restricted epitopes. Because public TCR beta signatures pointed to carriage of CMV infection together with the matching HLA type, the HLA type of each donor mattered for the analysis. Points the paper makes about the study in general: The ex vivo response was dominated by HLA-C-restricted CMV-specific TCR beta clonotypes, which also provided the single most frequent clonotype in two of eight donors. In both this cohort and an independent 352-donor cohort, the cumulative frequency of public TCR beta family members distinguished carriers of CMV infection plus the relevant HLA type.

Per the publication, the treatment or condition label means: in vitro stimulation with specific CMV peptide epitopes to enrich CMV-specific T cells. The trim is 3 bases for V and 0 bases for J, with a gap of 24 bases between the germline ends. Reading from cysteine to phenylalanine, the CDR3 counts 20 amino acids. Just the 60-base CDR3 DNA is kept, in frame starting at base 1. Reading the germline V gene (reference sequence) gives CDR1 MNHEY and CDR2 SMNVEV. Of note for this clonotype: Its antigen remains undetermined. Base qualities were left out, and no much larger clone turns up one base away.

Data came from an Illumina HiSeq 1500. TCRdb reprocessing: public reads trimmed at Q25 with fastp, clones called with MiXCR, in-frame beta chains kept. A single entry per CDR3 protein holds the most common genes and DNA from its merged rows. In this sample the table shows about half a million distinct CDR3 sequences, 33% of which occur a single time. The ten largest clones take up roughly 16% of the sample. This TCR was recovered from a human donor in good health (CMV status not recorded). Some clones in this sample may be carry-over from other donors' samples. The sample consisted of cultured PBMCs, taken from culture after CMV antigen stimulation. The chain joins TRBV27 to TRBJ2-1; the D gene is perhaps TRBD2, on 6 matching bases. The CDR3 protein: CASSFYYVGERGDSYNEQFF. The DNA sequence is given as TGTGCCAGCAGTTTTTATTACGTCGGGGAGCGCGGGGACTCCTACAATGAGCAGTTCTTC.